The present TCR beta chain was sequenced within a study of cytomegalovirus exposure and HLA in healthy donors. Notes on the study in general: Testing in vitro showed three CMV-associated chains specific for CMV antigens.

Details on this clone: The antigen is undetermined.

The CDR3 sequence is 15 residues long. Germline CDR1 is MDHEN and CDR2 is SYDVKM. The germline V and J ends were trimmed by 5 bases and 8 bases, with 19 bases remaining between them. The protocol was immunoSEQ multiplex PCR, while the TCRdb copy is restricted to in-frame clones and leaves out a portion. The table records 120,000 to 150,000 clones, around 90% of them present only once. From the 120-subject validation cohort, which was separate from the roughly 610-subject first cohort, the donors were drawn. This chain joins TRBV28 and TRBJ2-1; the D gene is possibly TRBD2 (6 bases). The sample comprised PBMCs. The source is a woman between 18 and 29 years old in good health and CMV-seropositive. In DNA form, the CDR3 reads TGTGCCAGCAGTATTCTAGCGCGGGGAGGCGATGAGCAGTTCTTC. This encodes CASSILARGGDEQFF. Drawing the rest from reference TRBV28 and TRBJ2-1, the complete variable domain is DVKVTQSSRYLVKRTGEKVFLECVQDMDHENMFWYRQDPGLGLRLIYFSYDVKMKEKGDIPEGYSVSREKKERFSLILESASTNQTSMYLCASSILARGGDEQFFGPGTRLTVL.